This TCR beta chain is drawn from a study of tissue T cells after allogeneic stem cell transplantation. Whole-study results and caveats: Within patients, tissue anatomy strongly shaped TCR repertoire composition.

Germline lookup yields CDR1 NNHNN and CDR2 SYGAGS (reference sequence). With 2 bases removed from V and 0 bases from J, the gap between germline ends came to 4 bases. The CDR3 covers 13 residues. Clones were read by immunoSEQ multiplex PCR, and TCRdb kept only the in-frame ones, dropping some. The repertoire has around 4,500 clones, 55% to 70% of them found once; the top ten carry less than 30%. Comment on this clone: Its antigen is not known. Any gene name here is a mouse gene name. Coverage ceases 1 residue before the CDR3 finishes, and the germline J gene fills in the end.

Regarding time point: mouse harvest day 7 after allogeneic transplant. Mouse grafts combined 10^7 T-cell-depleted bone marrow cells with 10^6 splenic CD5+ T cells. Mice had MHC-mismatched B6 into BALB/c GVHD, sampled day 7 or 14. What was sequenced was spleen. V and J are TRBV13-2 and TRBJ2-4, with D unresolved. This clonotype was obtained from a female BALB/c mouse given C57BL/6 T cells with graft-versus-host disease after an allogeneic hematopoietic cell transplant. Incomplete CDR3 DNA: TGTGCCAGCGGTGAATGGAGTCAAAACACCTTGTAC. This gives the protein CASGEWSQNTLY. In full, the CDR3 reads CASGEWSQNTLYF.